This T cell receptor beta chain came from a study of early T cells in non-severe SARS-CoV-2 infection. Looking at the study overall: The study sequenced bulk RNA from unsorted whole blood, with chains unpaired.

The TCR library protocol attached unique molecular identifiers to the individual cDNA molecules. TCRdb recomputed calls from the 5' RACE reads with MiXCR, one row per CDR3 protein. The sample includes around 75,000 distinct CDR3 sequences, around a tenth of them seen just once. In regard to this clonotype: The target antigen is unknown.

This CDR3 is built from 13 residues. The V end was cut by 1 base, the J end by 4 bases, with 7 bases between. Looked up from germline, CDR1 is SGHTA and CDR2 is FQGNSA. Whole-study results and caveats: Private and CD4 specificities were missed by VDJdb matching, which favored anti-spike CD8 responses.

The V call is TRBV7-2, the J call TRBJ1-2; D might be TRBD1 (5 bases). Material: whole blood. The sequence was obtained from an adult who was a healthcare worker with PCR-confirmed SARS-CoV-2 infection or an uninfected control (not recorded which). The CDR3 reads CASSLGGFYGYTF. The CDR3, as DNA: TGTGCCAGCAGCTTAGGGGGCTTCTATGGCTACACCTTC.